The clone carrying this TCR beta chain appeared a single time. The table came from immunoSEQ multiplex PCR; TCRdb's copy has only in-frame clones and leaves some out. This sample carries approximately 26,000 clones, 85% to 95% of them seen once, and the ten largest clones take 2% to 2.5%. This sample stems from a study of T cell clonotyping in hematopoietic cell transplantation. Time point in this sample: recipient sample about 28 days before transplant, after cytoreduction. The V and J ends lost 3 bases and 3 bases, in that order; junction bases with no gene match: 0. Germline V gene lookup returns CDR1 MNHNS and CDR2 SASEGT. CDR3 length equals 14 residues.

The sequence came from a man aged 50-60 years with acute myeloid leukemia. Some clones in this sample may be carry-over from other donors' samples. Sequenced here: peripheral blood mononuclear cells, sampled before stem cell transplant. The chain carries TRBV6-1 and TRBJ1-1, with 11 bases identical to TRBD1. The DNA for the CDR3 is TGTGCCAGCAGTGAGGACAGGGGGCACACTGAAGCTTTCTTT. Protein sequence: CASSEDRGHTEAFF.